This T cell receptor (beta chain) was sequenced for a study of monozygotic twins with inflammatory bowel disease. Looked up from germline, CDR1 is SGHRS and CDR2 is YFSETQ. CDR3 length: 14 amino acids. Using the 5' RACE reads, TCRdb records one entry per CDR3 protein without DNA. The sample yields 190,000 or so distinct CDR3 sequences, of which the top ten take up approximately 1.6%. The source of this sequence is a human donor with ulcerative colitis or Crohn's disease, or a healthy co-twin of an affected twin (not recorded which). The V call is TRBV5-1, the J call TRBJ2-3; TCRdb's D call, TRBD1, is unchecked because there is no DNA. The sequenced sample consisted of blood. CDR3 sequence reads: CASSLEGMADTQYF.